This entry features one TCR beta chain sequence. The germline V and J ends were trimmed by 8 bases and 1 base, with 9 bases remaining between them. Germline CDR1 and CDR2: ENHRY and SYGVKD. The CDR3 consists of 13 residues. The data derive from a study of Ad26.COV2.S vaccination and SARS-CoV-2 variants. Study as a whole: Intramuscular Ad26.COV2.S at 5x10^10 or 1x10^11 viral particles.

Treatment reported: approximately 18 received Ad26.COV2.S at low or high dose, single or two shots; five or six received placebo; per-sample allocation not given. It was on day 63 after the first vaccine or placebo injection that samples were taken. Only in-frame clones appear in the TCRdb table, and some are missing; sequencing was by immunoSEQ multiplex PCR. The data contain about 380,000 clones, 83% of them seen just once; the ten biggest clones take up just under 7.5%. The chain recombines TRBV10-3 with TRBJ1-3; no firm D call. The sequencing here drew on peripheral blood, taken in a trial of Ad26.COV2.S vaccine versus placebo. This sequence was found in a person aged 18-60 years who received the Ad26.COV2.S COVID-19 vaccine or a placebo. CDR3 nucleotides: TGTGCCATCGGCTCTATATCTGGAAACACCATATATTTT. Translated: CAIGSISGNTIYF.